These 2 T cell receptor beta chains were all obtained from the same sample, sequenced in a study of cytomegalovirus exposure and HLA in healthy donors. The PCR was carried out with 60 Vbeta primers and 13 Jbeta primers. Assay used: immunoSEQ multiplex PCR; TCRdb lists only in-frame clones, some missing. The sample records 80,000 to 95,000 clones, roughly three quarters being singletons. Sample: PBMCs. All receptors come from a woman aged 40-49 years in good health and CMV-seropositive.

The rearrangement links TRBV19 to TRBJ1-1; no clear D. CDR3 length: 13 residues. The germline CDR1 and CDR2 sequences are LNHDA and SQIVND (reference sequence). Trimming shortened V by 3 bases and J by 3 bases, and 8 bases separated the two germline ends. The CDR3 bases are TGTGCCAGTAGTATCCTGAGAGACACTGAAGCTTTCTTT. As protein: CASSILRDTEAFF.

The V and J genes are TRBV18 and TRBJ1-5; the D is unclear. CDR1 and CDR2 from the germline V gene are KGHSH and LQKENI. V was cut by 5 bases and J by 7 bases, with 15 bases left in between. This CDR3 comprises 14 residues. In nucleotides, the CDR3 is TGTGCCAGCTCATCGTCGGGGAGTGGGCAGCCCCAGCATTTT. Translation gives CASSSSGSGQPQHF.